A selection of T cell receptor beta chains follows, all from one sample in a study of blood T cell repertoires in COVID-19. Some clones are missing from TCRdb's copy, which holds only in-frame ones; the method was immunoSEQ multiplex PCR. The table lists a few hundred thousand clones, 85% of them singletons. Material for sequencing was PBMCs or T cells enriched from blood (not recorded which). These receptors originate from a man aged 35 to 55 who had recovered from COVID-19. CDR3s include the opening cysteine and the closing phenylalanine or tryptophan. The order of the fields is V gene, J gene, D gene, clone size, CDR3 protein, CDR3 DNA. A D gene is named only where the DNA matches it firmly. Expanded clones get a size class; other rows say once, few or many, or leave the size out.

TRBV19	TRBJ1-4	NA	few	CASSLLPGDATNEKLFF	TGTGCCAGTAGCCTCCTCCCGGGAGATGCAACTAATGAAAAACTGTTTTTT
TRBV23-1	TRBJ2-7	NA	NA	CASSSPPSYEQYF	TGCGCCAGCTCCTCTCCCCCCTCCTACGAGCAGTACTTC
TRBV4-2	TRBJ2-7	TRBD2	NA	CASSKGLDYEQYF	TGTGCCAGCAGCAAGGGACTAGACTACGAGCAGTACTTC
TRBV6-2/TRBV6-3	TRBJ2-7	TRBD2	NA	CASSTRLPGLAGEQYF	TGTGCCAGCAGCACCAGACTACCTGGACTAGCGGGCGAGCAGTACTTC
TRBV7-8	TRBJ1-3	NA	NA	CASSLVAAAGNTIYF	TGTGCCAGCAGCTTAGTAGCGGCGGCGGGAAACACCATATATTTT
TRBV15	TRBJ2-7	TRBD1	NA	CATSPWDRDYEQYF	TGTGCCACCAGCCCTTGGGACAGGGACTACGAGCAGTACTTC
TRBV7-2	TRBJ2-3	TRBD1	NA	CASGTGVTDTQYF	TGTGCCAGCGGGACAGGGGTTACAGATACGCAGTATTTT
TRBV9	TRBJ2-7	NA	NA	CASSVAASITDEQYF	TGTGCCAGCAGCGTAGCGGCTAGTATAACCGACGAGCAGTACTTC
TRBV11-3	TRBJ2-7	TRBD2	NA	CASSLDRGGLAGSYEQYF	TGTGCCAGCAGCTTAGATCGCGGTGGACTAGCGGGCTCCTACGAGCAGTACTTC
TRBV11-2	TRBJ1-1	NA	NA	CASSLRDFEAFF	TGTGCCAGCAGCTTAAGAGATTTTGAAGCTTTCTTT
TRBV9	TRBJ2-7	TRBD2	NA	CASSVGPSGPYEQYF	TGTGCCAGCAGCGTAGGGCCTAGCGGTCCCTACGAGCAGTACTTC
TRBV28	TRBJ2-1	TRBD2	NA	CATLAGDFSYNEQFF	TGTGCCACCCTAGCGGGAGATTTTTCCTACAATGAGCAGTTCTTC
TRBV2	TRBJ1-1	NA	NA	CASVRNTEAFF	TGTGCCAGCGTCCGGAACACTGAAGCTTTCTTT
TRBV6-5	TRBJ1-2	NA	NA	CASSYLGPDGYTF	TGTGCCAGCAGTTACCTTGGGCCGGATGGCTACACCTTC
TRBV28	TRBJ2-3	TRBD2	NA	CASSSRKGGGTDTQYF	TGTGCCAGCAGCTCTAGGAAGGGAGGGGGCACAGATACGCAGTATTTT
TRBV18	TRBJ1-1	TRBD1	NA	CASSPGTGGIYTEAFF	TGTGCCAGCTCTCCCGGGACAGGGGGCATATACACTGAAGCTTTCTTT
TRBV1	TRBJ2-3	NA	NA	CTSSQAGGTDTQYF	TGCACCAGCAGCCAAGCGGGAGGCACAGATACGCAGTATTTT
TRBV28	TRBJ1-1	NA	few	CASSFHHRTLNTEAFF	TGTGCCAGCAGTTTCCACCACAGGACGTTGAACACTGAAGCTTTCTTT
TRBV11-3	TRBJ2-7	NA	NA	CASSSARFYEQYF	TGTGCCAGCAGCTCCGCCAGATTCTACGAGCAGTACTTC
TRBV30	TRBJ1-4	NA	once	CAWDTGINEKLFF	TGTGCCTGGGATACAGGGATTAATGAAAAACTGTTTTTT
TRBV2	TRBJ2-7	NA	NA	CASKEEGPTYEQYF	TGTGCCAGCAAAGAGGAGGGACCTACCTACGAGCAGTACTTC
TRBV4-2	TRBJ2-7	NA	NA	CASSQEGGANYEQYF	TGTGCCAGCAGCCAAGAGGGGGGGGCTAACTACGAGCAGTACTTC
TRBV27	TRBJ2-7	NA	NA	CASSLGGLPYEQYF	TGTGCCAGCAGTTTGGGAGGATTACCCTACGAGCAGTACTTC
TRBV29-1	TRBJ1-2	TRBD1	NA	CSVGTGSEANYGYTF	TGCAGCGTGGGGACAGGTTCTGAAGCTAACTATGGCTACACCTTC
TRBV7-2	TRBJ2-7	NA	NA	CASSLGRGWYEQYF	TGTGCCAGCAGCTTGGGCAGGGGATGGTACGAGCAGTACTTC
TRBV3-1/TRBV3-2	TRBJ1-3	NA	once	CASSQDQGNPGNTIYF	TGTGCCAGCAGCCAAGACCAGGGGAACCCTGGAAACACCATATATTTT
TRBV5-8	TRBJ2-7	NA	NA	CASSPIMGGPSYEQYF	TGTGCCAGCAGCCCCATAATGGGGGGACCCTCCTACGAGCAGTACTTC
TRBV30	TRBJ2-7	NA	NA	CAWRGVLVQYF	TGTGCCTGGAGGGGAGTTTTGGTGCAGTACTTC
TRBV5-8	TRBJ2-3	TRBD2	NA	CASSKNSGTRKSTDTQYF	TGTGCCAGCAGCAAAAATTCCGGGACTAGAAAAAGCACAGATACGCAGTATTTT
TRBV10-3	TRBJ1-1	NA	NA	CAISELSRNTEAFF	TGTGCCATCAGTGAACTATCACGGAACACTGAAGCTTTCTTT
TRBV27	TRBJ2-7	TRBD1	NA	CASRSDRGGEQYF	TGTGCCAGCAGGTCGGACAGGGGAGGCGAGCAGTACTTC
TRBV9	TRBJ2-3	NA	NA	CASSVATRADTQYF	TGTGCCAGCAGCGTAGCTACGAGGGCAGATACGCAGTATTTT
TRBV5-1	TRBJ2-2	NA	NA	CASRESTVDTGELFF	TGCGCCAGCAGGGAGTCGACAGTTGACACCGGGGAGCTGTTTTTT
TRBV28	TRBJ2-7	TRBD2	NA	CASSRETSGRLYEQYF	TGTGCCAGCAGCCGCGAGACTAGCGGGAGACTCTACGAGCAGTACTTC
TRBV27	TRBJ2-2	TRBD2	NA	CASSFDLGGSFTGELFF	TGTGCCAGCAGTTTTGACTTGGGCGGGAGTTTTACCGGGGAGCTGTTTTTT
TRBV10-3	TRBJ2-5	TRBD1	NA	CAISREGQGASQETQYF	TGTGCCATCAGTCGGGAGGGACAGGGGGCTTCCCAAGAGACCCAGTACTTC
TRBV5-1	TRBJ2-1	NA	NA	CASSLAVLATYNEQFF	TGCGCCAGCAGCTTGGCGGTACTAGCCACGTACAATGAGCAGTTCTTC
TRBV2	TRBJ1-3	NA	NA	CASSGRGISGNTIYF	TGTGCCAGCAGTGGTCGGGGGATCTCTGGAAACACCATATATTTT
TRBV7-9	TRBJ2-7	NA	NA	CASSLGGHSYEQYF	TGTGCCAGCAGCTTGGGGGGGCACTCCTACGAGCAGTACTTC